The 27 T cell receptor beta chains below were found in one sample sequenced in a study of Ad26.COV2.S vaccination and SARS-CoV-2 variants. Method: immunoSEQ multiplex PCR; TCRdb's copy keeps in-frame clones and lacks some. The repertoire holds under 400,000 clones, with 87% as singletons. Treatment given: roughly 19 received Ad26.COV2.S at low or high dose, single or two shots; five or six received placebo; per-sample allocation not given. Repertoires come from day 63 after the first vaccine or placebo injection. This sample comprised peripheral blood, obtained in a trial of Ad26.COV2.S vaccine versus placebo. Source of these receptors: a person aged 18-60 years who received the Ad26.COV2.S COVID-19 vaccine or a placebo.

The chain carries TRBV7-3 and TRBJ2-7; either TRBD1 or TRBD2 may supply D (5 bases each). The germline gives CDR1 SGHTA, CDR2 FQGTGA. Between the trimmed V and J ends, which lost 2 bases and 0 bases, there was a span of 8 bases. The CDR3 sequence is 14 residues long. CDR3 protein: CASSLGGNSYEQYF. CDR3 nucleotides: TGTGCCAGCAGCTTAGGGGGAAACTCCTACGAGCAGTACTTC.

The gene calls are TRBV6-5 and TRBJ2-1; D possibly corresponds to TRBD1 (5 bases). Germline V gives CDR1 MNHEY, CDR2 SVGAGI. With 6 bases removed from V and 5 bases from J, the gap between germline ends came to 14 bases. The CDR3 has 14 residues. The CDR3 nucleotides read TGTGCCAGCAGGAAGCAGGGTTCCCACAATGAGCAGTTCTTC. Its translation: CASRKQGSHNEQFF.

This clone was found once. CDR3 loop: CASSPRGVSTDTQYF. The CDR3 DNA follows: TGTGCCAGCAGCCCTCGGGGGGTTAGCACAGATACGCAGTATTTT. The chain has TRBV4-2 and TRBJ2-3, with 7 bases matching TRBD2. This CDR3 is built from 15 residues. Per the germline V gene, CDR1 is LGHNA and CDR2 is YNFKEQ. After removal of 4 bases from V and 0 bases from J, the junction contained 4 bases not matched to a gene.

The CDR3 DNA reads TGTGCCAGCAGTTTGGGACAGGGTGGCTACAATGAGCAGTTCTTC. Translated: CASSLGQGGYNEQFF. The rearrangement joins TRBV27 to TRBJ2-1, with TRBD1 matching over 9 bases. CDR3 length equals 15 residues. Germline lookup yields CDR1 MNHEY and CDR2 SMNVEV (reference sequence). V shed 3 bases, J shed 3 bases, and the junction held 3 bases outside the gene matches.

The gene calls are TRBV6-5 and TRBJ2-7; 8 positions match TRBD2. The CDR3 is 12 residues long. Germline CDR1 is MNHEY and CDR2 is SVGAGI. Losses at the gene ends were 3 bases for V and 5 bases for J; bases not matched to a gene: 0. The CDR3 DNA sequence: TGTGCCAGCAGTTATAGCGGGGACGAGCAGTACTTC. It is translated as CASSYSGDEQYF.

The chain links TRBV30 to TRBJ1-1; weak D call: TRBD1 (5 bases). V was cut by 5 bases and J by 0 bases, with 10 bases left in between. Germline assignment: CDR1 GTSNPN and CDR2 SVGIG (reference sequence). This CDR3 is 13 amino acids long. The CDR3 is CAWDSNMNTEAFF. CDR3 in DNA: TGTGCCTGGGACAGTAACATGAACACTGAAGCTTTCTTT.

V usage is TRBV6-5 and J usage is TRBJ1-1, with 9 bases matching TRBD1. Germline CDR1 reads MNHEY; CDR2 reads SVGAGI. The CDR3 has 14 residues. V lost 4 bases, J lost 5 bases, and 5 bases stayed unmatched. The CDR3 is CASSFGTGRTEAFF. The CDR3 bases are TGTGCCAGCAGTTTTGGGACAGGGAGGACTGAAGCTTTCTTT.

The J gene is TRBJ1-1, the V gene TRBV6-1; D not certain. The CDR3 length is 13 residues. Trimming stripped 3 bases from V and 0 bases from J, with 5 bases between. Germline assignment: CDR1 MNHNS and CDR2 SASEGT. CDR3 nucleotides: TGTGCCAGCAGTGAGGGTCTGAACACTGAAGCTTTCTTT. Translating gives CASSEGLNTEAFF.

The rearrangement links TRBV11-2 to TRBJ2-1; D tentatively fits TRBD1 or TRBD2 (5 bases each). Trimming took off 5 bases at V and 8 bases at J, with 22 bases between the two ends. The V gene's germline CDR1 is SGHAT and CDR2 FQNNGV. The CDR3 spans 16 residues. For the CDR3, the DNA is TGTGCCAGCAGCCCATTCGAGGGGCGCCTTTATGATGAGCAGTTCTTC. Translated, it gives CASSPFEGRLYDEQFF. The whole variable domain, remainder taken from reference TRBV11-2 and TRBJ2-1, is EAGVAQSPRYKIIEKRQSVAFWCNPISGHATLYWYQQILGQGPKLLIQFQNNGVVDDSQLPKDRFSAERLKGVDSTLKIQPAKLEDSAVYLCASSPFEGRLYDEQFFGPGTRLTVL.

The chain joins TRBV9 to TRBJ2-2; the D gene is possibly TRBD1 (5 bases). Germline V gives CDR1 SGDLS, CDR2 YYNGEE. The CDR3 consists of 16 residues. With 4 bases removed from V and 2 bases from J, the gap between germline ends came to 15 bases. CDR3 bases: TGTGCCAGCAGCCCAAATACAGGACGTAACACCGGGGAGCTGTTTTTT. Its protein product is CASSPNTGRNTGELFF.

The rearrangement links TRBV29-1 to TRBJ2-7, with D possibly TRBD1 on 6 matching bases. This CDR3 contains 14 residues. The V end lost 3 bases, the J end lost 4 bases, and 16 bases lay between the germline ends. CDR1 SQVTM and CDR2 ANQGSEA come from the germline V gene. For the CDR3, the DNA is TGCAGCGTTGATGAGGGCAGGGGTGGATACGAGCAGTACTTC. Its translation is CSVDEGRGGYEQYF.

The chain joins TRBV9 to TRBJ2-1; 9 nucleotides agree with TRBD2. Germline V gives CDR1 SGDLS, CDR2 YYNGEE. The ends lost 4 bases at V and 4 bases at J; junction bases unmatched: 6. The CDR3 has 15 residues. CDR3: CASSPSGVIYNEQFF. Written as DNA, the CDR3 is TGTGCCAGCAGCCCTAGCGGGGTAATATACAATGAGCAGTTCTTC.

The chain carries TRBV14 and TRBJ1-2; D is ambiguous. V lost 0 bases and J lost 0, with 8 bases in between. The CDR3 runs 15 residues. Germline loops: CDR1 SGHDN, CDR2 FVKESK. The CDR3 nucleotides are TGTGCCAGCAGCCAAGAAGGGTTACCTAACTATGGCTACACCTTC. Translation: CASSQEGLPNYGYTF.

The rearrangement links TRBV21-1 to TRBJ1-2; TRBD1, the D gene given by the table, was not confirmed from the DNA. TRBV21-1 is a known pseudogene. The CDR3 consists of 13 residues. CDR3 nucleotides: TGTGCCAGCTCGAGGGGACAGGTGGATGGCTACACCTTC. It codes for CASSRGQVDGYTF.

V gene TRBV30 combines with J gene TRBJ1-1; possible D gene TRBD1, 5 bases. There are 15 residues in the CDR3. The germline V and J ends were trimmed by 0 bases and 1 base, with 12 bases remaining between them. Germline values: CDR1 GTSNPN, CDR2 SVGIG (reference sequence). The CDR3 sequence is CAWSVQVGTNTEAFF. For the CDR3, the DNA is TGTGCCTGGAGTGTACAGGTGGGGACGAACACTGAAGCTTTCTTT. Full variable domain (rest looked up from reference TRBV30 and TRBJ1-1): SQTIHQWPATLVQPVGSPLSLECTVEGTSNPNLYWYRQAAGRGLQLLFYSVGIGQISSEVPQNLSASRPQDRQFILSSKKLLLSDSGFYLCAWSVQVGTNTEAFFGQGTRLTVV.

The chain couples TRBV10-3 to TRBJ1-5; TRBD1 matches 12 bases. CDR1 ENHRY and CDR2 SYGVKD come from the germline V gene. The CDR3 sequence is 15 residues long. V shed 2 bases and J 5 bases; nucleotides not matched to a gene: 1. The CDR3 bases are TGTGCCATCAGTGAGGGGACAGGGGGCGATCAGCCCCAGCATTTT. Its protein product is CAISEGTGGDQPQHF.

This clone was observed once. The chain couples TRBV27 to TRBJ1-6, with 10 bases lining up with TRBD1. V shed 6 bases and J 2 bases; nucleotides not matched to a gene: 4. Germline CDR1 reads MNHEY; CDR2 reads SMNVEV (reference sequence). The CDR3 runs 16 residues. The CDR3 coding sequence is TGTGCCAGCAGACCGGACAGGGGGACCTATAATTCACCCCTCCACTTT. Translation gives CASRPDRGTYNSPLHF.

CDR3 protein: CASSVGPGRETQYF. For the CDR3, the DNA is TGTGCCAGCAGCGTAGGACCCGGGAGAGAGACCCAGTACTTC. V and J are TRBV9 and TRBJ2-5, with D possibly matching TRBD2 (6 bases). Trimming took 0 bases from V and 4 from J, leaving 10 bases between them. CDR1 SGDLS and CDR2 YYNGEE come from the germline V gene. This CDR3 contains 14 residues.

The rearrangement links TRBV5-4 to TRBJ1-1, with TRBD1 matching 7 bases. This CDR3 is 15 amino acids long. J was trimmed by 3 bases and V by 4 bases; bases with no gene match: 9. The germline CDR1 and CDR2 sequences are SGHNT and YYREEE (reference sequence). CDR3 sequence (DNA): TGTGCCAGCAGCCTCAACCGACAGGGCGACACTGAAGCTTTCTTT. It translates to CASSLNRQGDTEAFF. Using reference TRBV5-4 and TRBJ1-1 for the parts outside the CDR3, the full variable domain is ETGVTQSPTHLIKTRGQQVTLRCSSQSGHNTVSWYQQALGQGPQFIFQYYREEENGRGNFPPRFSGLQFPNYSSELNVNALELDDSALYLCASSLNRQGDTEAFFGQGTRLTVV.

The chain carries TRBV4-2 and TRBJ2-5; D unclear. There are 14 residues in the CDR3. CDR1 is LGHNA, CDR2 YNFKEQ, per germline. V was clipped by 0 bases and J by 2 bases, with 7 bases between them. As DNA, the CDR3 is TGTGCCAGCAGCCAAGAATGGCCTCAAGAGACCCAGTACTTC. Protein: CASSQEWPQETQYF.

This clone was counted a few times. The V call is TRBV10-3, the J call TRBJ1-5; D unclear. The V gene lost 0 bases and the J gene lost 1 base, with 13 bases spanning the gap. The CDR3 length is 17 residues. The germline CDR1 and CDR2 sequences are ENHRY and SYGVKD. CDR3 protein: CAISESLMGRSNQPQHF. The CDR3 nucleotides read TGTGCCATCAGTGAGTCACTCATGGGGAGGAGCAATCAGCCCCAGCATTTT.

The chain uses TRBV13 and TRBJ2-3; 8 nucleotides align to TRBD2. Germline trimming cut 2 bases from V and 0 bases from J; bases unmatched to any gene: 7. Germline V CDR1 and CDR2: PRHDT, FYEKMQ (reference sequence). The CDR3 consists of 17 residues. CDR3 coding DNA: TGTGCCAGCAGCTTAAACCCTAGCGGGCGTAGCACAGATACGCAGTATTTT. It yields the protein CASSLNPSGRSTDTQYF.

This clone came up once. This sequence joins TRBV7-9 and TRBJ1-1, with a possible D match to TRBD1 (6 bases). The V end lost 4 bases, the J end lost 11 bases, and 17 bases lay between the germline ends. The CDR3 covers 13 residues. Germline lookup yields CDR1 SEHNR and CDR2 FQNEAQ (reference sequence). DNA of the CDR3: TGTGCCAGCAGCTCCTCGGACAGCCCGGGGGCTTTCTTT. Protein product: CASSSSDSPGAFF.

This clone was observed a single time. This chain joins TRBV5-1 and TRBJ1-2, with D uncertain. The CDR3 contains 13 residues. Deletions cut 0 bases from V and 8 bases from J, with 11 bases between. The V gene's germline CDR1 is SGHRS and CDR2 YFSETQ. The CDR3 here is CASSLGTPRGYTF. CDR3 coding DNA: TGCGCCAGCAGCTTGGGGACGCCCAGAGGCTACACCTTC.

In nucleotides, the CDR3 is TGTGCCAGCAGCTTAGTGGCCTCTCGCAATCAGCCCCAGCATTTT. It translates to CASSLVASRNQPQHF. The V and J genes are TRBV7-6 and TRBJ1-5; D not resolved. The CDR3 is 15 residues long. CDR1 is SGHVS and CDR2 is FNYEAQ in the germline V gene. The V end was cut by 1 base, the J end by 2 bases, with 9 bases between.

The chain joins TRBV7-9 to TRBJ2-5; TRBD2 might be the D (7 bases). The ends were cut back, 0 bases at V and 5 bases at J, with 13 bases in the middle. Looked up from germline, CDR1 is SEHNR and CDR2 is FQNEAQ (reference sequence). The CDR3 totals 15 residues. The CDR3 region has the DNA TGTGCCAGCAGCTTAGCGGGGGGGCGGATGGAGACCCAGTACTTC. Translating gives CASSLAGGRMETQYF. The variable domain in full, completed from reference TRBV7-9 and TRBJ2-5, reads DTGVSQNPRHKITKRGQNVTFRCDPISEHNRLYWYRQTLGQGPEFLTYFQNEAQLEKSRLLSDRFSAERPKGSFSTLEIQRTEQGDSAMYLCASSLAGGRMETQYFGPGTRLLVL.

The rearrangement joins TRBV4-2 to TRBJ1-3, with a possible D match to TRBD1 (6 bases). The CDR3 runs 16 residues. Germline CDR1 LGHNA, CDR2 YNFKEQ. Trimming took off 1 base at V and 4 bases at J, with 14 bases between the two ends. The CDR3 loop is CASSQAAGARGNTIYF. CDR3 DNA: TGTGCCAGCAGCCAAGCAGCAGGGGCGCGAGGAAACACCATATATTTT.